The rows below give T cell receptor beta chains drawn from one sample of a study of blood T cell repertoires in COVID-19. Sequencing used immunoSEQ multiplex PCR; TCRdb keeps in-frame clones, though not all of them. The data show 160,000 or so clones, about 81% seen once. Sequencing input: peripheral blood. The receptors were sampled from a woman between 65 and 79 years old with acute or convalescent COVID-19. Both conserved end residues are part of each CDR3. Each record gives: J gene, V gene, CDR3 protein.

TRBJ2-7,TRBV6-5,CASSYSSPYRYEQYF
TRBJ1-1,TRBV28,CASSSLGAMNTEAFF
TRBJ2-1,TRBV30,CAWRPGTRIYNEQFF
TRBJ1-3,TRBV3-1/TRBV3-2,CASSHREATGNTIYF
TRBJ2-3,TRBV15,CATSSHRTLYTDTQYF
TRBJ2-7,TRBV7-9,CASGRGGEQYF
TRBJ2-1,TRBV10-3,CAISTDSAGPQSEQFF
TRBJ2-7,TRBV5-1,CASSPGLGYEQYF
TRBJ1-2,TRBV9,CASGTQERYGYTF
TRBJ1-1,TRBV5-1,CASSYPGEAEAFF
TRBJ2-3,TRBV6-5,CASRSGGAGDTQYF
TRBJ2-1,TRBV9,CASSVDGQGDNEQFF
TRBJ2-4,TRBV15,CATSRGSQGNIQYF
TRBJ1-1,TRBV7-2,CASSGYEGGTTEAFF
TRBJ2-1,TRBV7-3,CASSLSRGGGHEQFF
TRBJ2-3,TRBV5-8,CASSLASAGGYTDTQYF
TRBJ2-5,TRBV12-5,CASGWTGRDETQYF
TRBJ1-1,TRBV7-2,CASSLGRPTEAFF
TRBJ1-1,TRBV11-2,CASSSTRGRIEAFF
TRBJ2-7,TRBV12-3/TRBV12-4,CASSLDSPEQYF
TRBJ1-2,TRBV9,CASSPAVYNYGYTF
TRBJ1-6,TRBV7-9,CASSLEQGYSPLHF